The present T cell receptor beta chain was sequenced within a study of chemoradiotherapy in HPV16-positive cancers (dated by TCRdb to between 2021 and 2024). Turning to the overall study: Candidate HPV-specific T-cell clones and common TCR motifs were defined through functional T-cell assays on cells from a couple of HPV16-positive patients. The study asked whether T-cell immunity against the HPV oncoproteins E6 and E7 changes during chemoradiotherapy and whether it affects survival. TCR repertoires from roughly 93 patients with HPV-related cancers were then used to track the candidate HPV-specific TCRs and motifs. The investigation overall reported the following: The functional definition of HPV-specific T cells came from only a couple of HPV16-positive patients, and the survival association was reported for HPV16-positive patients. Improved recurrence-free survival in HPV16-positive patients was associated with expansion of HPV-responsive T cells during chemoradiotherapy. Expansion of candidate HPV-specific clones and E7-related TCR motifs was observed in the tumor microenvironment during treatment, whereas no such expansion was observed for non-HPV-specific T cells.

Repertoires were sampled repeatedly over the course of chemoradiotherapy so that clonal expansion in the tumor microenvironment could be followed. The library relied on the immunoSEQ multiplex PCR assay. Imported from immuneACCESS, the table was reduced by TCRdb to in-frame sequences with V and J called. These copies leave out some clones; in studies compared against another copy, an unresolved V gene accounts for under half, and the cause of the remainder is not known. This sample is represented by just under 8,000 clones; 65% to 70% of them were singletons. The ten largest clones capture 30% to 40% of the sample. Comment on this clone: Its specific antigen is unknown. No base qualities exist here, and no much larger clone lies one base off it.

V and J are truncated by 4 bases and 3 bases respectively, leaving an intervening sequence of 13 bases. Counted from cysteine to phenylalanine, this CDR3 has 15 amino acids. The sequence is cut down to CDR3 DNA, 45 bases in frame from base 1. In the germline V gene, CDR1 corresponds to SGHNT and CDR2 to YENEEA. This specimen was taken from a patient who underwent chemoradiotherapy. This receptor was obtained from a human donor with HPV-associated anogenital cancer. The chain is made from TRBV11-3 and TRBJ2-1, with TRBD1 as a weak D call on 6 bases. The DNA is as follows: TGTGCCAGCAGCTCCTCAGGGGCCGACTACAATGAGCAGTTCTTC. This yields the protein CASSSSGADYNEQFF.